This is a list of T cell receptor beta chains from one sample in a study of OX40 agonist ivuxolimab in advanced cancers. The table came from immunoSEQ multiplex PCR; TCRdb's copy has only in-frame clones and leaves some out. The table shows 63,000 or so clones, with 80% to 85% occurring only once. The sequencing used CD4+ or CD8+ T cells sorted from blood, collected in a trial of the OX40 agonist ivuxolimab. The receptors were gathered from an adult with an advanced solid tumor such as melanoma, head and neck, liver or kidney cancer. The CDR3 runs from the conserved cysteine through the conserved F or W. The order of the fields is CDR3 length, clone size, J gene, V gene, D gene, CDR3 protein, CDR3 DNA. D genes are given only for firm matches. Rows give clone size only sometimes, using once, few, many, or a class for an expanded clone.

16 once TRBJ2-7 TRBV5-1 . CASSLSSGAQPYEQYF TGCGCCAGCAGCTTGTCCTCCGGAGCCCAACCCTACGAGCAGTACTTC
14 . TRBJ2-7 TRBV30 . CAWSPGGLPYEQYF TGTGCCTGGAGTCCGGGTGGGTTACCCTACGAGCAGTACTTC
18 . TRBJ1-4 TRBV2 TRBD1 CASTQKARGRATNEKLFF TGTGCCAGCACCCAAAAGGCCAGGGGGAGAGCAACTAATGAAAAACTGTTTTTT
13 . TRBJ1-2 TRBV9 . CANPWGAHYGYTF TGTGCCAATCCTTGGGGGGCGCACTATGGCTACACCTTC
12 . TRBJ2-5 TRBV9 . CASSVGGETQYF TGTGCCAGCAGCGTAGGTGGGGAGACCCAGTACTTC
13 . TRBJ1-1 TRBV29-1 . CSVEDRGGTEAFF TGCAGCGTTGAAGATCGAGGGGGCACTGAAGCTTTCTTT
16 . TRBJ2-1 TRBV7-2 TRBD2 CASSLMGTSLGNEQFF TGTGCCAGCAGCTTAATGGGGACTAGCCTGGGCAATGAGCAGTTCTTC
13 . TRBJ2-3 TRBV29-1 . CSVGLGSTDTQYF TGCAGCGTTGGGCTGGGAAGCACAGATACGCAGTATTTT
15 . TRBJ2-6 TRBV14 TRBD1 CASGQARSGANVLTF TGTGCCAGCGGACAGGCTCGATCTGGGGCCAACGTCCTGACTTTC
14 . TRBJ2-1 TRBV14 TRBD2 CASSPRERSGEQFF TGTGCCAGCAGCCCGCGGGAGCGCTCAGGTGAGCAGTTCTTC
13 . TRBJ1-2 TRBV5-1 . CASSLGQSAGYTF TGCGCCAGCAGCTTGGGACAATCGGCCGGCTACACCTTC
16 . TRBJ2-1 TRBV19 TRBD2 CASSAGGAGVNVAQFF TGTGCCAGTAGTGCGGGGGGAGCGGGAGTTAACGTGGCGCAGTTCTTC
13 . TRBJ1-1 TRBV11-2 . CASSLQVGTEAFF TGTGCCAGCAGCTTACAGGTCGGCACTGAAGCTTTCTTT
15 . TRBJ2-5 TRBV7-2 . CASSPWGQSQETQYF TGTGCCAGCAGCCCATGGGGGCAAAGCCAAGAGACCCAGTACTTC
18 . TRBJ1-5 TRBV19 . CASSPDGAPGLSNQPQHF TGTGCCAGTAGCCCCGACGGAGCCCCGGGACTTAGCAATCAGCCCCAGCATTTT
18 . TRBJ1-1 TRBV5-1 TRBD1 CASSLGKGGRDSLTEAFF TGCGCCAGCAGCTTGGGGAAGGGTGGCAGGGACAGTCTCACTGAAGCTTTCTTT
16 . TRBJ2-1 TRBV6-4 TRBD2 CASSAQGAGGYNEQFF TGTGCCAGCAGTGCCCAAGGAGCGGGGGGTTACAATGAGCAGTTCTTC
13 . TRBJ2-5 TRBV29-1 TRBD2 CSGGLAGSETQYF TGCAGCGGGGGGTTAGCGGGGTCAGAGACCCAGTACTTC
17 few TRBJ1-1 TRBV7-2 . CASSQKSGVYMNTEAFF TGTGCCAGCAGCCAGAAATCAGGGGTCTACATGAACACTGAAGCTTTCTTT
13 . TRBJ1-2 TRBV30 . CAWRGRTFYGYTF TGTGCCTGGAGGGGGCGAACCTTTTATGGCTACACCTTC
13 . TRBJ1-6 TRBV5-8 TRBD1 CASSLTGGSPLHF TGTGCCAGCAGCCTTACAGGGGGTTCACCCCTCCACTTT
13 . TRBJ1-5 TRBV2 . CASKRDTNQPQHF TGTGCCAGCAAGCGGGACACCAATCAGCCCCAGCATTTT
12 . TRBJ2-4 TRBV5-6 . CASSLAKNIQYF TGTGCCAGCAGCCTAGCCAAAAACATTCAGTACTTC
15 once TRBJ2-7 TRBV7-2 . CASSLWAGATYEQYF TGTGCCAGCAGCTTATGGGCAGGGGCAACCTACGAGCAGTACTTC
16 . TRBJ2-5 TRBV5-4 TRBD1 CASSYVGTGGQETQYF TGTGCCAGCAGCTATGTGGGGACAGGGGGCCAAGAGACCCAGTACTTC
12 . TRBJ1-2 TRBV12-5 . CASGLEAYGYTF TGTGCTAGTGGTTTGGAGGCCTATGGCTACACCTTC
14 once TRBJ2-7 TRBV18 . CASSQMAQVHEQYF TGTGCCAGCTCACAAATGGCCCAGGTCCACGAGCAGTACTTC
15 once TRBJ1-4 TRBV28 . CASSSPQGPNEKLFF TGTGCCAGCAGTTCCCCGCAGGGCCCGAATGAAAAACTGTTTTTT
13 . TRBJ1-3 TRBV28 TRBD1 CASSPGTGDTIYF TGTGCCAGCAGTCCCGGGACAGGGGACACCATATATTTT
16 . TRBJ1-2 TRBV4-3 . CASSRRGVGENYGYTF TGCGCCAGCAGCCGACGGGGCGTGGGGGAGAATTATGGCTACACCTTC
15 . TRBJ2-3 TRBV7-3 . CASSQTTGSTDTQYF TGTGCCAGCAGCCAAACGACAGGAAGCACAGATACGCAGTATTTT
13 . TRBJ2-7 TRBV19 . CASRGHLSYEQYF TGTGCCAGTAGGGGACATCTCTCCTACGAGCAGTACTTC
13 . TRBJ1-1 TRBV11-3 . CASKSGGRTEAFF TGTGCCAGCAAGTCGGGGGGGCGCACTGAAGCTTTCTTT
15 once TRBJ1-3 TRBV28 . CASTVRVGSGNTIYF TGTGCCAGCACCGTTCGGGTAGGCTCTGGAAACACCATATATTTT
14 once TRBJ2-7 TRBV2 TRBD1 CASSQGQAGYEQYF TGTGCCAGCAGCCAAGGACAGGCCGGCTACGAGCAGTACTTC
14 . TRBJ2-7 TRBV6-5 . CASSSFGQSYEQYF TGTGCCAGCAGTTCTTTTGGACAGTCCTACGAGCAGTACTTC
13 once TRBJ1-2 TRBV5-1 . CASSLERGYGYTF TGCGCCAGCAGCTTGGAACGGGGATATGGCTACACCTTC
15 . TRBJ1-1 TRBV5-4 . CASSQDRRENTEAFF TGTGCCAGCAGCCAAGATCGGAGGGAGAACACTGAAGCTTTCTTT
14 . TRBJ1-1 TRBV5-6 . CASSLNGVFTEAFF TGTGCCAGCAGCTTGAACGGAGTCTTCACTGAAGCTTTCTTT
16 once TRBJ2-2 TRBV5-1 TRBD1 CASSVHRGPGTGELFF TGCGCCAGCAGCGTACACAGGGGGCCTGGGACCGGGGAGCTGTTTTTT
13 once TRBJ2-3 TRBV6-5 . CASSKGLADTQYF TGTGCCAGCAGTAAGGGACTCGCAGATACGCAGTATTTT
14 . TRBJ1-3 TRBV2 TRBD1 CASSAGQSGNTIYF TGTGCCAGCAGCGCGGGACAGTCTGGAAACACCATATATTTT
13 few TRBJ1-5 TRBV18 . CASSPGQNQPQHF TGTGCCAGCTCACCGGGGCAGAATCAGCCCCAGCATTTT
12 . TRBJ2-7 TRBV4-1 . CASSQSSYEQYF TGCGCCAGCAGCCAGAGCTCCTACGAGCAGTACTTC
15 . TRBJ2-3 TRBV10-3 . CAISESYLEGDTQYF TGTGCCATCAGTGAGTCTTACCTCGAGGGGGATACGCAGTATTTT
16 . TRBJ2-1 TRBV14 . CASSQRVPGTYNEQFF TGTGCCAGCAGCCAAAGGGTGCCAGGGACCTACAATGAGCAGTTCTTC
15 . TRBJ1-4 TRBV19 . CASSDAGEANEKLFF TGTGCCAGTAGTGATGCAGGGGAAGCTAATGAAAAACTGTTTTTT
15 . TRBJ2-7 TRBV6-5 TRBD2 CASSYSGLAGEEQYF TGTGCCAGCAGTTACTCAGGACTAGCGGGAGAGGAGCAGTACTTC
16 . TRBJ1-5 TRBV19 TRBD1 CASSERRDRPNQPQHF TGTGCCAGTAGTGAACGACGGGACAGACCCAACCAGCCCCAGCATTTT
15 . TRBJ2-5 TRBV5-1 . CASSPLGITEETQYF TGCGCCAGCAGCCCACTAGGGATTACCGAGGAGACCCAGTACTTC
15 . TRBJ2-5 TRBV30 . CAWSVRRAIQETQYF TGTGCCTGGAGTGTAAGACGGGCCATCCAAGAGACCCAGTACTTC
13 . TRBJ2-7 TRBV7-2 TRBD1 CASSQETGQEQYF TGTGCCAGCAGCCAAGAGACAGGGCAAGAGCAGTACTTC
18 . TRBJ2-3 TRBV9 . CASSLGDFIGSPTDTQYF TGTGCCAGCAGCCTCGGCGACTTCATTGGGTCCCCCACAGATACGCAGTATTTT
13 . TRBJ1-1 TRBV5-8 . CASSLEFGTEAFF TGTGCCAGCAGCTTGGAATTTGGGACAGAAGCTTTCTTT
15 few TRBJ2-2 TRBV10-3 . CAISGGGSGTGELFF TGTGCCATCAGTGGCGGCGGGTCGGGCACCGGGGAGCTGTTTTTT
13 . TRBJ2-2 TRBV5-1 . CASSLDSRGELFF TGCGCCAGCAGCTTGGACAGTCGCGGGGAGCTGTTTTTT
15 . TRBJ1-2 TRBV27 . CASSRSGGPNYGYTF TGTGCCAGCAGTCGGTCGGGGGGGCCTAACTATGGCTACACCTTC
14 . TRBJ2-7 TRBV4-2 . CASSPLGALNEQYF TGTGCCAGCAGCCCCCTAGGGGCTTTGAACGAGCAGTACTTC
12 . TRBJ1-1 TRBV28 . CASRGGVTEAFF TGTGCCAGCAGGGGGGGGGTCACTGAAGCTTTCTTT
13 . TRBJ1-5 TRBV11-2 . CASSLDRLEPQHF TGTGCCAGCAGCTTAGACAGACTTGAGCCCCAGCATTTT